The 15 T cell receptor beta chains below all came from one sample that was sequenced in a study of cytomegalovirus exposure and HLA in healthy donors. With 60 Vbeta and 13 Jbeta primers, the PCR was carried out. Profiling relied on immunoSEQ multiplex PCR, and the TCRdb table lists in-frame clones only, not all of them. Seen here are approximately 190,000 clones, over 75% observed once, and the top ten hold 3.8%. Material for sequencing was PBMCs. These receptors came from a man between 50 and 59 years old in good health and CMV-seronegative.

The chain is built from TRBV6-1 and TRBJ1-6; tentative D call: TRBD1 (5 bases). The CDR3 extends over 13 amino acids. Trimming removed 7 bases from V and 8 bases from J, with 12 bases in between. Per the germline V gene, CDR1 is MNHNS and CDR2 is SASEGT. The CDR3 loop reads CASIQGSHSPLHF. CDR3 nucleotides: TGTGCCAGCATCCAGGGTTCCCATTCACCCCTCCACTTT.

The chain employs TRBV11-3 and TRBJ2-7; D remains unclear. V was cut by 3 bases and J by 4 bases, with 10 bases left in between. Germline V gene lookup returns CDR1 SGHNT and CDR2 YENEEA. This CDR3 region has 13 residues. In DNA form, the CDR3 reads TGTGCCAGCAGCTTGCTCAACAGTTACGAGCAGTACTTC. Amino acids: CASSLLNSYEQYF.

This clone appeared once. The V and J genes are TRBV2 and TRBJ2-7; D might be TRBD1 (5 bases). This CDR3 is 14 amino acids long. Trimming pared 3 bases from V and 2 bases from J, leaving 11 bases between. Germline CDR1 is SNHLY and CDR2 is FYNNEI. CDR3 region: CASSDWQGTYEQYF. The CDR3 nucleotides read TGTGCCAGCAGTGATTGGCAGGGAACCTACGAGCAGTACTTC.

This chain joins TRBV30 and TRBJ2-1; possibly TRBD1 for D (5 bases). V gave up 1 base and J gave up 9 bases, with 13 bases separating them. The germline CDR1 and CDR2 sequences are GTSNPN and SVGIG (reference sequence). The CDR3 contains 13 residues. The CDR3 region has the DNA TGTGCCTGGAGTGGGGCAGGGTTTGGTGAGCAGTTCTTC. It translates to CAWSGAGFGEQFF.

The gene calls are TRBV19 and TRBJ1-5; D might be TRBD1 (5 bases). The V gene lost 10 bases and the J gene lost 2 bases, with 12 bases spanning the gap. The CDR3 contains 13 residues. The germline V gene has CDR1 LNHDA and CDR2 SQIVND (reference sequence). The CDR3, as DNA: TGTGCCACCCGGGGGGTGGGCAATCAGCCCCAGCATTTT. This sequence encodes CATRGVGNQPQHF.

V and J are TRBV5-1 and TRBJ2-7; 8 nucleotides agree with TRBD1. CDR1 and CDR2 (germline): SGHRS, YFSETQ. The CDR3 spans 14 residues. V shed 4 bases, J shed 0 bases, and the junction held 3 bases outside the gene matches. The CDR3 loop reads CASSPTGVSYEQYF. Written as DNA, the CDR3 is TGCGCCAGCAGCCCGACAGGGGTCTCCTACGAGCAGTACTTC.

The chain joins TRBV5-1 to TRBJ2-3; D is perhaps TRBD1 (6 bases). The CDR3 spans 15 residues. Germline V gene data show CDR1 as SGHRS and CDR2 as YFSETQ. V was clipped by 3 bases and J by 0 bases, with 11 bases between them. The CDR3 coding sequence is TGCGCCAGCAGCTGGGACACTACTAGCACAGATACGCAGTATTTT. Protein: CASSWDTTSTDTQYF.

V usage is TRBV27 and J usage is TRBJ1-2; no reliable D call. Between the trimmed V and J ends, which lost 3 bases and 0 bases, there was a span of 8 bases. This CDR3 region has 14 residues. Germline V gene sequence: CDR1 MNHEY, CDR2 SMNVEV (reference sequence). CDR3 coding DNA: TGTGCCAGCAGTTTCGGGATAGCTAACTATGGCTACACCTTC. This translates into CASSFGIANYGYTF.

The chain has TRBV5-1 and TRBJ2-3; TRBD2 is a possible D gene (5 bases). The CDR3 runs to 15 residues. Germline CDR1 SGHRS, CDR2 YFSETQ. V lost 0 bases to trimming and J lost 5 bases, with 13 bases between them. The CDR3: CASSLDFIGVDTQYF. The CDR3 DNA reads TGCGCCAGCAGCTTGGACTTTATCGGGGTAGATACGCAGTATTTT.

The gene calls are TRBV11-2 and TRBJ1-6; possibly TRBD1 for D (5 bases). Germline V lookup: CDR1 SGHAT, CDR2 FQNNGV. V was pared by 5 bases and J by 10 bases, with 15 bases between. This CDR3 is 14 amino acids long. The CDR3 coding sequence is TGTGCCAGCAGCCGGGGTGGGGGGAACTCACCCCTCCACTTT. Translating it yields CASSRGGGNSPLHF. The full variable domain, with the rest looked up from reference TRBV11-2 and TRBJ1-6, is EAGVAQSPRYKIIEKRQSVAFWCNPISGHATLYWYQQILGQGPKLLIQFQNNGVVDDSQLPKDRFSAERLKGVDSTLKIQPAKLEDSAVYLCASSRGGGNSPLHFGNGTRLTVT.

The chain's CDR3 is CASSRTGTGSEAFF. DNA of the CDR3: TGTGCCAGCAGCCGTACCGGGACAGGGAGCGAAGCTTTCTTT. V usage is TRBV5-4 and J usage is TRBJ1-1; TRBD1 matches at 9 bases. The CDR3 consists of 14 residues. The J segment lost 8 bases and the V segment lost 4 bases, leaving 9 bases of the junction unmatched. Germline V gene lookup returns CDR1 SGHNT and CDR2 YYREEE (reference sequence).

The chain combines TRBV7-8 with TRBJ2-7; 7 bases line up with TRBD2. The CDR3 covers 14 residues. The germline V gene has CDR1 SGHVS and CDR2 FQNEAQ. Trimming at V came to 6 bases and at J to 2 bases, leaving 7 bases not matched to a gene. This CDR3 is CASRSGAAPYEQYF. The CDR3 bases are TGTGCCAGCAGGAGCGGGGCGGCCCCCTACGAGCAGTACTTC.

In its sample, this clone was seen once. The rearrangement links TRBV6-1 to TRBJ2-5; maybe TRBD1 (6 bases). V lost 5 bases to trimming and J lost 2 bases, with 12 bases between them. Germline V gives CDR1 MNHNS, CDR2 SASEGT. This CDR3 spans 14 amino acids. This chain's CDR3 is CASSLQGLQETQYF. As DNA, the CDR3 is TGTGCCAGCAGTCTTCAGGGGCTACAAGAGACCCAGTACTTC.

This clone was counted only a few times. V gene TRBV27 combines with J gene TRBJ1-1; the match to TRBD1 covers 8 bases. Germline V gives CDR1 MNHEY, CDR2 SMNVEV (reference sequence). The V gene end was trimmed by 3 bases and the J gene end by 1 base; junction bases not matched to a gene: 4. The CDR3 is 15 residues long. The CDR3 loop reads CASSFSGTGNTEAFF. As DNA, the CDR3 is TGTGCCAGCAGTTTTTCGGGGACAGGGAACACTGAAGCTTTCTTT.

The chain has TRBV15 and TRBJ1-6; D gene unclear. This CDR3 has 14 amino acids. Trimming pared 0 bases from V and 10 bases from J, leaving 10 bases between. The germline gives CDR1 LNHNV, CDR2 YYDKDF (reference sequence). CDR3 amino acids: CATSRDTGNSPLHF. The CDR3 coding sequence is TGTGCCACCAGCAGAGATACGGGGAACTCACCCCTCCACTTT.